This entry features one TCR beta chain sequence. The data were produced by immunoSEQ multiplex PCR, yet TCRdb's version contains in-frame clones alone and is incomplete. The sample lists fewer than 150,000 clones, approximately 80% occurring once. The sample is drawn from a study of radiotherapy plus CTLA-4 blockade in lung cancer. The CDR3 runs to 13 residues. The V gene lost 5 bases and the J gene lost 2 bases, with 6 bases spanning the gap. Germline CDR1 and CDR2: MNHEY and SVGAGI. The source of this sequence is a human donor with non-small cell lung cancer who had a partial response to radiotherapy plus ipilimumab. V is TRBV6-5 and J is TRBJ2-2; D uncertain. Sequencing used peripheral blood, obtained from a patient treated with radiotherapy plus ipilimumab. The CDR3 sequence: CASSDINTGELFF. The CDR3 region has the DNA TGTGCCAGCAGTGACATTAACACCGGGGAGCTGTTTTTT.